What follows describes a single TCR beta chain. Its cognate antigen is unknown. The sample belongs to a study of CXCR3-negative and CXCR3-positive naive CD8 T cells. The study, taken as a whole, reports: Both naive subsets showed comparably high diversity, and memory CD8+ cells showed much lower diversity. Researchers reported similar TRBV-TRBJ usage in naive CXCR3-negative and CXCR3-positive cells, though memory differed. The study found more hydrophobic TRB CDR3s in CXCR3-positive naive cells than in CXCR3-negative naive cells.

5' RACE with UMI labels generated the TRB cDNA libraries. TCRdb processed the 5' RACE reads again and assigns one entry to each CDR3 protein, with no DNA. This table holds approximately 90,000 distinct CDR3 sequences. Germline V gene sequence: CDR1 MDHEN, CDR2 SYDVKM. This CDR3 region has 15 residues. This clonotype was sampled from a human donor in good health. Some clones in this sample may be carry-over from other donors' samples. This chain connects TRBV28 to TRBJ2-3; TCRdb's D call of TRBD2 is untestable without DNA. Sequencing was done on a sample of naive CXCR3+ CD8+ T cells from blood. Subset defined: CD45RO-CCR7+CD27+CD95- naive CD8+ T cells expressing CXCR3 (TNR3+). CDR3 region: CASSFWREDTDTQYF.